This T cell receptor beta chain was identified in a study of shared clonotypes between healthy human individuals. At the level of the study: CD4 naive and memory got three plates each, CD8 naive two, CD8 memory one.

This clone appeared a few times. Its antigen is not identified. TCRdb's table, derived via immunoSEQ multiplex PCR, lists solely in-frame clones and lacks some. The data contain about a million clones, about 80% of them singletons. The study's findings and limits: Clonotypes shared by all four sorted-subset donors had higher generation probabilities than non-shared clonotypes. The study drew on few donors, limiting represented genetic and exposure-history diversity.

Germline loops: CDR1 SGHRS, CDR2 YFSETQ. V lost 0 bases, J lost 10 bases, and 14 bases stayed unmatched. This CDR3 spans 17 amino acids. The rearrangement joins TRBV5-1 to TRBJ2-1; 9 bases are shared with TRBD2. Sequenced material: memory CD4+ T cells from PBMCs. Subset given: CD45RA-negative fraction. The origin of this receptor is a young man in good health. Some clones in this sample may be carry-over from other donors' samples. CDR3: CASSLVSSGIGPGEQFF. The CDR3 DNA sequence: TGCGCCAGCAGCTTGGTTTCTAGCGGGATAGGCCCCGGCGAGCAGTTCTTC.